This TCR beta chain was captured by sequencing in a study of molecular identifiers for immune sequencing clone quantification. Notes on the study in general: Spiked TCR RNA from one Jurkat cell reportedly showed up when mixed among 950,000 to 1,000,000 naive cells. In naive cells, clones above 20 RNA copies held under 1% of molecules, whereas in effector cells they held over 97%.

Methods described previously, with TCR primers listed, were used for bulk TCR libraries. TCRdb used MiXCR to reprocess the PCR reads, holding one entry per CDR3 protein. The table includes under 600,000 distinct CDR3 sequences, 25% detected once. Regarding this clonotype: What it binds is not known.

Germline assignment: CDR1 DFQATT and CDR2 SNEGSKA (reference sequence). V shed 0 bases and J shed 4 bases, with 9 bases lying between them. The CDR3 is made up of 13 amino acids. The authors gated naive CD8 T cells as CD8+CD4-CCR7+CD45RA+ for sorting. The chain couples TRBV20-1 to TRBJ1-2; no firm D call. The TCR comes from a human donor in good health. Some libraries in this study had Jurkat cell RNA spiked in. Sequencing input: naive CD8+ T cells from blood, with Jurkat cell RNA spiked in. Subset meaning: FACS-sorted CD8+CD4-CCR7+CD45RA+ naive T cells. This CDR3 is CSARDERFYGYTF. For the CDR3, the DNA is TGCAGTGCTAGAGATGAACGGTTCTATGGCTACACCTTC.